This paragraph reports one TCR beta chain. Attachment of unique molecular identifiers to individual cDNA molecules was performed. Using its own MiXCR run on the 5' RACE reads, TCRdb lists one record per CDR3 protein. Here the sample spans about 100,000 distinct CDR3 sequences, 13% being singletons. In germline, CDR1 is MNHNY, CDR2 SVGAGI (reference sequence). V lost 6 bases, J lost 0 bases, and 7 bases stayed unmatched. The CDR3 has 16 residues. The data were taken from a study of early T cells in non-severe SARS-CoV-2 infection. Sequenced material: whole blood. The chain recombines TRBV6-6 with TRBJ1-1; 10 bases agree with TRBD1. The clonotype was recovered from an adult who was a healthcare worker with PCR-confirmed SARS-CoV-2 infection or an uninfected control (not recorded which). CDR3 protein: CASSSGQGGMNTEAFF. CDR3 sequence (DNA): TGTGCCAGCAGCTCCGGACAGGGGGGAATGAACACTGAAGCTTTCTTT.